The 13 T cell receptor beta chains below all came from one sample that was sequenced in a study of T cells after yellow fever vaccination (dated by TCRdb to between 2018 and 2021). The treatment or condition label, read with the paper, signifies: live attenuated yellow fever vaccine strain. To prepare the library, 5' RACE was applied. The reads were generated on an Illumina HiSeq 2500. The public reads were reprocessed in TCRdb via fastp at Q25 and MiXCR, keeping in-frame beta chains. Rows matching on CDR3 protein sequence are summarized as one entry with the most common DNA and genes. The sample profile shows under 300,000 distinct CDR3 sequences; 10% to 15% of them were found once. Less than 0.55% of the sample goes to the ten largest clones. This sample comprised CD4+ T cells sorted from PBMCs, obtained 45 days after the yellow fever booster vaccination. These receptors came from a man aged 30 to 39 who received the YFV17D yellow fever vaccine.

The CDR3 sequence is CASSAGQGVSGANVLTF. As DNA, the CDR3 is TGTGCCAGCAGCGCTGGACAGGGGGTATCTGGGGCCAACGTCCTGACTTTC. V is TRBV7-6 and J is TRBJ2-6, with 10 bases fitting TRBD1. The V gene's germline CDR1 is SGHVS and CDR2 FNYEAQ. The J segment lost 1 base and the V segment lost 5 bases, leaving 5 bases of the junction unmatched. CDR3 size: 17 residues.

V usage is TRBV7-9 and J usage is TRBJ1-6, with TRBD1 matching 10 bases. This CDR3 contains 15 residues. The V gene end was trimmed by 6 bases and the J gene end by 9 bases; junction bases not matched to a gene: 8. Germline lookup yields CDR1 SEHNR and CDR2 FQNEAQ (reference sequence). The CDR3 here is CASRTTGGLSSPLHF. The CDR3 bases are TGTGCCAGCAGAACGACAGGGGGCTTGAGTTCACCCCTCCACTTT.

This sequence joins TRBV3-1 and TRBJ2-7; the D call may be TRBD1 or TRBD2 (6 bases each). The V and J ends lost 1 base and 5 bases respectively, with 12 bases between them. The V gene's germline CDR1 is LGHDT and CDR2 YNNKEL (reference sequence). The CDR3 has 14 residues. The CDR3 sequence is CASSQAQGRHEQYF. The CDR3 nucleotides are TGTGCCAGCAGCCAAGCGCAGGGGAGGCACGAGCAGTACTTC.

This chain links TRBV5-6 with TRBJ2-4, with a weak D call TRBD2 (6 bases). Looked up from germline, CDR1 is SGHDT and CDR2 is YYEEEE. The V end lost 4 bases, the J end lost 1 base, and 18 bases lay between the germline ends. This CDR3 spans 17 amino acids. DNA of the CDR3: TGTGCCAGCAGCACACTGGAGGGCGGCAAGGCCAAAAACATTCAGTACTTC. This codes for CASSTLEGGKAKNIQYF.

The chain links TRBV2 to TRBJ2-3; 7 nucleotides align to TRBD2. Germline CDR1 is SNHLY and CDR2 is FYNNEI. The CDR3 loop spans 14 amino acids. V shed 6 bases, J shed 0 bases, and the junction held 3 bases outside the gene matches. The CDR3 DNA follows: TGTGCCAGCAGCAGACTAGCTAGCACAGATACGCAGTATTTT. This translates into CASSRLASTDTQYF.

This chain uses TRBV12-3 or TRBV12-4 with TRBJ2-1, with 9 bases fitting TRBD2. The CDR3 loop spans 15 amino acids. Trimming took 7 bases from V and 6 from J; bases not matched to a gene: 10. The CDR3 region has the DNA TGTGCCAGCATCTCGCGGGAGGGCCTCACCAATGAGCAGTTCTTC. It codes for CASISREGLTNEQFF.

This clonotype occurred a few times. This chain connects TRBV29-1 to TRBJ2-1, with 7 bases identical to TRBD1. Germline trimming cut 6 bases from V and 5 bases from J; bases unmatched to any gene: 16. Per the germline V gene, CDR1 is SQVTM and CDR2 is ANQGSEA. The CDR3 covers 16 residues. The CDR3 DNA reads as TGCAGCGTGGAGGACAGAAGGGACAGCTTCCACAATGAGCAGTTCTTC. Translation gives CSVEDRRDSFHNEQFF.

This clonotype was seen a few times. The chain uses TRBV7-9 and TRBJ2-3; D is possibly TRBD1 (6 bases). The germline V gene encodes CDR1 SEHNR and CDR2 FQNEAQ (reference sequence). The V gene lost 4 bases and the J gene lost 1 base, with 15 bases spanning the gap. CDR3 length: 16 residues. In DNA form, the CDR3 reads TGTGCCAGCAGCTCTTTTTTGGGGGCCGGCACAGATACGCAGTATTTT. Protein: CASSSFLGAGTDTQYF.

The chain uses TRBV10-1 and TRBJ2-2; the D is unclear. The CDR3 has 13 residues. Germline CDR1 WNHNN, CDR2 SYGVQD (reference sequence). Trimming took 3 bases from V and 7 from J, leaving 9 bases between them. In DNA form, the CDR3 reads TGCGCCAGCAGTGAAAAACACAACGGGGAGCTGTTTTTT. Translating gives CASSEKHNGELFF.

The gene calls are TRBV20-1 and TRBJ2-1; no firm D call. Germline CDR1 reads DFQATT; CDR2 reads SNEGSKA (reference sequence). V was cut by 3 bases and J by 4 bases, with 7 bases left in between. The CDR3 totals 12 residues. CDR3 coding DNA: TGCAGTGCTAGTGCTTCATACAATGAGCAGTTCTTC. It encodes CSASASYNEQFF.

This clonotype appeared a few times. The V call is TRBV7-8, the J call TRBJ2-7; 7 bases are shared with TRBD1. The germline V gene has CDR1 SGHVS and CDR2 FQNEAQ. V shed 4 bases, J shed 2 bases, and the junction held 14 bases outside the gene matches. CDR3 size: 17 residues. Here the CDR3 reads CASSSSLGQTSPYEQYF. Written as DNA, the CDR3 is TGTGCCAGCAGCTCCTCTCTGGGACAGACCTCCCCCTACGAGCAGTACTTC. Combining the CDR3 with reference TRBV7-8 and TRBJ2-7 gives the whole variable domain GAGVSQSPRYKVAKRGQDVALRCDPISGHVSLFWYQQALGQGPEFLTYFQNEAQLDKSGLPSDRFFAERPEGSVSTLKIQRTQQEDSAVYLCASSSSLGQTSPYEQYFGPGTRLTVT.

This rearrangement joins TRBV7-2 to TRBJ2-5, with D perhaps TRBD2 (6 bases). CDR3 size: 13 residues. V was shortened by 5 bases and J by 7 bases, with 14 bases between the two germline ends. Germline V gene data show CDR1 as SGHTA and CDR2 as FQGNSA. CDR3 loop: CASSPIGGATQYF. The CDR3 DNA reads as TGTGCCAGCAGCCCGATCGGAGGGGCGACCCAGTACTTC. Drawing the rest from reference TRBV7-2 and TRBJ2-5, the complete variable domain is GAGVSQSPSNKVTEKGKDVELRCDPISGHTALYWYRQSLGQGLEFLIYFQGNSAPDKSGLPSDRFSAERTGGSVSTLTIQRTQQEDSAVYLCASSPIGGATQYFGPGTRLLVL.

This clonotype showed up many times. The chain has TRBV12-3 or TRBV12-4 and TRBJ2-1, with D hard to call. The CDR3 is 12 residues long. Trimming pared 3 bases from V and 0 bases from J, leaving 0 bases between. This CDR3 reads CASSFSYNEQFF. The CDR3 coding sequence is TGTGCCAGCAGTTTCTCCTACAATGAGCAGTTCTTC.